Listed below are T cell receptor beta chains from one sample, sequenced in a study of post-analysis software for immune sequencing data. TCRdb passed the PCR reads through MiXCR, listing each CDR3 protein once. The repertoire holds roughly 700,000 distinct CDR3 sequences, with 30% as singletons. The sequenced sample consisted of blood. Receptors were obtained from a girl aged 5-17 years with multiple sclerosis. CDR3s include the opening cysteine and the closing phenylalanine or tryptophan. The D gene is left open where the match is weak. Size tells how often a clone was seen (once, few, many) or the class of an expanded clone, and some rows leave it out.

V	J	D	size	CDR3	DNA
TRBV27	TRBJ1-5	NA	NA	CASSRRLDRSFNQPQHF	TGTGCCAGCAGCCGACGTCTGGACAGATCCTTCAATCAGCCCCAGCATTTT
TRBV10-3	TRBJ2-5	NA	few	CAISESGPAQETQYF	TGTGCCATCAGTGAGTCAGGGCCCGCTCAAGAGACCCAGTACTTC
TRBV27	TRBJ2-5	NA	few	CASGTGTQYF	TGTGCCAGCGGGACGGGGACCCAGTACTTC
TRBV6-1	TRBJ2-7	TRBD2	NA	CASKRLAGGYEQYF	TGTGCCAGCAAAAGACTAGCGGGGGGATACGAGCAGTACTTC
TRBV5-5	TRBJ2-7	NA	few	CASSWGGTEIYEQYF	TGTGCCAGCAGTTGGGGGGGGACAGAAATCTACGAGCAGTACTTC
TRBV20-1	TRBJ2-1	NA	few	CSADQLAGSYNEQFF	TGCAGTGCTGATCAACTAGCAGGCTCCTACAATGAGCAGTTCTTC
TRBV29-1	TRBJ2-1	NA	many	CSVVETYNEQFF	TGCAGCGTTGTTGAAACCTACAATGAGCAGTTCTTC
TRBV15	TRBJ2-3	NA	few	CATSRVGGTDTQYF	TGTGCCACCAGCAGGGTTGGCGGAACAGATACGCAGTATTTT
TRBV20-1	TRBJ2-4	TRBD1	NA	CSARSRTGGTSNIQYF	TGCAGTGCTAGAAGCCGGACAGGGGGCACATCAAACATTCAGTACTTC
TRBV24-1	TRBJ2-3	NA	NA	CATQGGISTDTQYF	TGTGCCACGCAGGGCGGAATTAGCACAGATACGCAGTATTTT
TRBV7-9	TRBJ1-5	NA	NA	CANSSRDTYQPQHF	TGTGCCAACAGCTCCCGGGACACCTATCAGCCCCAGCATTTT
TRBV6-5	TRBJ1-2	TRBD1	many	CASSYGTGGGYTF	TGTGCCAGCAGTTATGGGACAGGGGGAGGCTACACCTTC
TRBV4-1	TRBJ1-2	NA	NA	CASSQDPGEKRYTF	TGCGCCAGCAGCCAAGACCCAGGGGAGAAGCGCTACACCTTC
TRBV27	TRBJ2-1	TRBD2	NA	CASSPTGLASDEQFF	TGTGCCAGCAGTCCAACGGGACTAGCATCCGATGAGCAGTTCTTC
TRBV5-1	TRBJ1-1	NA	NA	CASSLVTARNTEAFF	TGCGCCAGCAGCTTGGTTACAGCCAGGAACACTGAAGCTTTCTTT
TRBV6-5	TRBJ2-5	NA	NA	CASSYMREETQYF	TGTGCCAGCAGTTACATGCGGGAAGAGACCCAGTACTTC
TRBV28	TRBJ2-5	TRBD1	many	CASSSSGTGEEETQYF	TGTGCCAGCAGTTCGTCCGGGACAGGGGAAGAAGAGACCCAGTACTTC
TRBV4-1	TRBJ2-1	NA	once	CASSLNKESYNEQFF	TGCGCCAGCAGCCTTAACAAGGAGAGCTACAATGAGCAGTTCTTC
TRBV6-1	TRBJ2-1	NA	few	CASSITGNNEQFF	TGTGCCAGCAGCATAACAGGGAACAATGAGCAGTTCTTC
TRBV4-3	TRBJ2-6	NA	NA	CASSQGLDVAGANVLTF	TGCGCCAGCAGCCAAGGCCTCGACGTAGCTGGGGCCAACGTCCTGACTTTC
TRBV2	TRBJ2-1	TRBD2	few	CASSAGLAPLQFF	TGTGCCAGCAGTGCGGGACTAGCGCCTCTTCAGTTCTTC
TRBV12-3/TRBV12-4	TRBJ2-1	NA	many	CASSPIGQPVVGEQFF	TGTGCCAGCAGTCCCATCGGACAGCCGGTTGTTGGTGAGCAGTTCTTC
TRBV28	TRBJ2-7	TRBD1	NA	CTSSRTGNPYEQYF	TGTACCAGCAGCCGGACAGGTAATCCCTACGAGCAGTACTTC
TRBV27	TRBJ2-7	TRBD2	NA	CASSPWGGVRGEQYF	TGTGCCAGCAGTCCCTGGGGGGGAGTTAGGGGAGAGCAGTACTTC
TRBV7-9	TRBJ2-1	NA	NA	CASSSNREGLTYEQFF	TGTGCCAGCAGCTCCAACCGAGAAGGGCTCACCTACGAGCAGTTCTTC
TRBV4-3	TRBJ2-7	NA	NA	CASSQGPGVSYEQYF	TGCGCCAGCAGCCAAGGTCCGGGGGTCTCCTACGAGCAGTACTTC
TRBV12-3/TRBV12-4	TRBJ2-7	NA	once	CVSSPGHSLTYEQYF	TGTGTCAGCAGCCCGGGACACTCTTTAACCTACGAGCAGTACTTC
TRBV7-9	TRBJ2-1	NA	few	CASSSRRVYNEQFF	TGTGCCAGCAGCTCGCGCAGGGTCTACAATGAGCAGTTCTTC
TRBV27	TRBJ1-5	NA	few	CASSPQSGPQHF	TGTGCCAGCAGTCCCCAATCTGGCCCCCAGCATTTT
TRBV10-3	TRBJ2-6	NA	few	CAVLGIQGSGANVLTF	TGTGCCGTCCTAGGAATCCAGGGCTCTGGGGCCAACGTCCTGACTTTC
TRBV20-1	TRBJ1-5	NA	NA	CSARDWRGNQPQHF	TGCAGTGCTAGAGATTGGCGGGGGAACCAGCCCCAGCATTTT
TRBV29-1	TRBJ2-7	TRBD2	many	CSVGESGAGHYEQYF	TGCAGCGTTGGGGAGAGCGGGGCGGGCCACTACGAGCAGTACTTC
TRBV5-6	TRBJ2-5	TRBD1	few	CASSFRGLGQETQYF	TGTGCCAGCAGCTTCAGGGGGCTGGGTCAAGAGACCCAGTACTTC
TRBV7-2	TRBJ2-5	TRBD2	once	CASSSRLAGGTQYF	TGTGCCAGCAGCTCCCGACTAGCGGGAGGGACCCAGTACTTC
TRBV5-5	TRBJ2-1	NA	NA	CASSFETTAHNEQFF	TGTGCCAGCAGCTTCGAAACAACAGCACACAATGAGCAGTTCTTC
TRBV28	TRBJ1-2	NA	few	CASSLHSGQRNGYTF	TGTGCCAGCAGTCTCCACTCCGGACAGCGAAATGGCTACACCTTC
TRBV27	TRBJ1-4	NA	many	CASRLQGVGEKLFF	TGTGCCAGCAGATTGCAGGGTGTTGGTGAAAAACTGTTTTTT
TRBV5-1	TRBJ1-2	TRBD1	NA	CASSPGQGNGHTF	TGCGCCAGCAGCCCGGGACAGGGGAATGGCCACACCTTC
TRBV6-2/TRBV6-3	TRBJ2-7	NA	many	CASSYRHYEQYF	TGTGCCAGCAGTTACCGACATTACGAGCAGTACTTC
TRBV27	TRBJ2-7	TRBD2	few	CASRTSGRDEQYF	TGTGCCAGCAGAACTAGCGGGAGGGACGAGCAGTACTTC
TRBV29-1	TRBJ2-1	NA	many	CSVAQGLRPLDEQFF	TGCAGCGTCGCGCAAGGGCTCCGGCCTTTGGATGAGCAGTTCTTC
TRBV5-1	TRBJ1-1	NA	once	CASSAGTRNTEAFF	TGCGCCAGCAGCGCAGGGACCCGGAACACTGAAGCTTTCTTT
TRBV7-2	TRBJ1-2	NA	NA	CASILSRGDPDGYTF	TGTGCCAGCATCCTTAGCAGGGGCGACCCCGATGGCTACACCTTC
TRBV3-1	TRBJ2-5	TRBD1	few	CASSQTGQGRTQYF	TGTGCCAGCAGCCAAACTGGACAGGGCAGGACCCAGTACTTC
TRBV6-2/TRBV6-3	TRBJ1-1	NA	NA	CASSPHRNNPNTEAFF	TGTGCCAGCTCGCCCCACCGGAATAATCCGAACACTGAAGCTTTCTTT